One sample yielded the 14 T cell receptor beta chains listed below, sequenced in a study of immune heterogeneity within non-small cell lung tumors. For each sample, template was 600 ng of bulk tumor genomic DNA. Multiple widely separated biopsies were taken from each primary tumor at surgery. Curative surgery was performed on patients who had untreated, newly diagnosed non-small cell lung cancer. TCR beta CDR3 was amplified by multiplex PCR, first round around 9 cycles, 32 V and 13 J primers. TCRdb re-derived calls from the multiplex PCR reads in MiXCR, one entry per CDR3 protein. The sample records about 15,000 distinct CDR3 sequences, 28% being singletons. Sequencing was carried out using lung tumor tissue. The receptor set was obtained from a middle-aged man with non-small cell lung cancer.

The chain employs TRBV7-3 and TRBJ2-1, with D perhaps matching TRBD2 (7 bases). From germline, CDR1 is SGHTA and CDR2 FQGTGA. There are 12 residues in the CDR3. With 4 bases removed from V and 9 bases from J, the gap between germline ends came to 10 bases. The CDR3 DNA follows: TGTGCCAGCAGCTCTAGGGGGGGTGAGCAGTTCTTC. It translates to CASSSRGGEQFF.

By share, this clonotype ranks as medium-sized (0.01 to 0.1%). The rearrangement uses TRBV15 and TRBJ1-2; D is perhaps TRBD1 (6 bases). CDR3 size: 14 residues. The V gene lost 1 base and the J gene lost 4 bases, with 10 bases spanning the gap. Germline CDR1 reads LNHNV; CDR2 reads YYDKDF (reference sequence). DNA of the CDR3: TGTGCCACCAGCAGAGCGGGGGCCTCCTATGGCTACACCTTC. It specifies CATSRAGASYGYTF.

This clonotype was found many times. This chain links TRBV6-6 with TRBJ1-1; D is ambiguous. The CDR3 is made up of 15 amino acids. Per germline, CDR1 MNHNY and CDR2 SVGAGI (reference sequence). Trimming shortened V by 2 bases and J by 1 base, and 11 bases separated the two germline ends. The chain's CDR3 is CASSYGFGRNTEAFF. CDR3 in DNA: TGTGCCAGCAGTTACGGGTTTGGGCGGAACACTGAAGCTTTCTTT.

As to this clonotype: It may be a read error: a sequence one base away is much more abundant. The chain recombines TRBV2 with TRBJ1-5; D perhaps matches TRBD1 (6 bases). CDR3 length: 13 amino acids. Germline V gene data show CDR1 as SNHLY and CDR2 as FYNNEI. CDR3 DNA sequence: TGTGCCAGCAGCGACAGGAGCAATCAGCCCCGGCATTTT. Protein product: CASSDRSNQPRHF.

Regarding this clonotype: One end of the junction is discordant with germline, which a read error may explain. This sequence joins TRBV14 and TRBJ2-1, with 7 bases aligning to TRBD2. The V gene's germline CDR1 is SGHDN and CDR2 FVKESK. The CDR3 spans 15 residues. In DNA form, the CDR3 reads TGTGCCAGCAGCCAACTAAGCGGGGCCTACAATGAGCATTTCTTC. Its protein is CASSQLSGAYNEHFF.

Regarding this clonotype: A much more abundant neighbour one base away suggests this may be a read error. The CDR3 does not close with the conserved phenylalanine or tryptophan, likely indicating a read error. The chain links TRBV2 to TRBJ1-2; D remains unclear. The CDR3 is 12 amino acids. Germline V gene lookup returns CDR1 SNHLY and CDR2 FYNNEI. CDR3 residues: CVSSTMGYGYTV. The DNA for the CDR3 is TGTGTCAGCAGCACTATGGGGTATGGCTACACCGTC.

This clonotype was detected many times. This chain connects TRBV6-6 to TRBJ2-5; possible D gene TRBD1, 6 bases. V was trimmed by 0 bases and J by 0 bases, leaving 11 bases between them. This CDR3 contains 16 residues. CDR1 and CDR2 (germline): MNHNY, SVGAGI (reference sequence). The CDR3 DNA follows: TGTGCCAGCAGTTACTCCGGACAGCCCCACCAAGAGACCCAGTACTTC. As protein: CASSYSGQPHQETQYF.

Details on this clonotype: A much larger clone sits a single nucleotide away, making a read error possible. V usage is TRBV18 and J usage is TRBJ2-7; D tentatively reads TRBD1 or TRBD2 (5 bases each). V was trimmed by 2 bases and J by 6 bases, leaving 17 bases between them. Looked up from germline, CDR1 is KGHSH and CDR2 is LQKENI. The CDR3 covers 15 residues. The DNA for the CDR3 is TGTGCCAGCTCACCAACACTAGGGGACCCGTCCGAGCAGTACTTC. It codes for CASSPTLGDPSEQYF.

Many counts were recorded for this clonotype. The V and J genes are TRBV19 and TRBJ2-2; 10 bases are a match to TRBD1. J lost 5 bases, V lost 6 bases, and 3 bases had no gene match. The CDR3 runs 14 residues. In germline, CDR1 is LNHDA, CDR2 SQIVND (reference sequence). CDR3 sequence reads: CASRGTGVTGELFF. The CDR3 DNA sequence: TGTGCCAGTAGGGGGACAGGGGTTACCGGGGAGCTGTTTTTT.

This clonotype showed up just a few times. The V call is TRBV3-2, the J call TRBJ1-6. TRBV3-2 is shown as a pseudogene. There are 15 residues in the CDR3. CDR3 amino acids: CANKERGRINSPLHF. The CDR3 DNA sequence: TGTGCCAACAAAGAGCGGGGCCGTATTAATTCACCCCTCCACTTT.

This clonotype has ten or more counts. The genes are TRBV6-1 and TRBJ2-1; TRBD2 matches at 12 bases. CDR3 size: 15 residues. The junction had 2 bases not matched to a gene; V was cut back by 4 bases and J by 4 bases. Germline V gene data show CDR1 as MNHNS and CDR2 as SASEGT. The CDR3 DNA follows: TGTGCCAGCAGTGTACTAGCGGGAGGATACAATGAGCAGTTCTTC. Encoded protein: CASSVLAGGYNEQFF.

This clonotype is labeled as medium-sized (0.01 to 0.1%). The rearrangement uses TRBV11-2 and TRBJ2-2; no clear D gene. The V gene's germline CDR1 is SGHAT and CDR2 FQNNGV. Trimming shortened V by 0 bases and J by 7 bases, and 9 bases separated the two germline ends. The length of the CDR3 is 14 residues. The CDR3 region is CASSLDFPGGELFF. The CDR3 DNA reads TGTGCCAGCAGCTTAGACTTTCCTGGCGGGGAGCTGTTTTTT.

V and J are TRBV7-2 and TRBJ2-3; 8 bases match TRBD1. Germline-derived CDR1 and CDR2 are SGHTA and FQGNSA. V shed 7 bases and J 3 bases; nucleotides not matched to a gene: 18. The CDR3 runs 18 residues. DNA for the CDR3: TGTGCCAGCACCCTTAGGGGTGGGCAGGGGGCGCTAACAGATACGCAGTATTTT. Translation gives CASTLRGGQGALTDTQYF.

This clonotype is judged medium-sized (0.01 to 0.1%). The rearrangement uses TRBV27 and TRBJ2-3; D not certain. There are 14 residues in the CDR3. From germline, CDR1 is MNHEY and CDR2 SMNVEV (reference sequence). Trimming pared 3 bases from V and 2 bases from J, leaving 9 bases between. Written as DNA, the CDR3 is TGTGCCAGCAGTTTTTACCAAGACACAGATACGCAGTATTTT. Amino acid sequence: CASSFYQDTDTQYF.